This TCR beta chain originates from a study of T cells in Graves' hyperthyroidism and ophthalmopathy. Looking at the study overall: Sampling of peripheral blood happened at initial diagnosis, prior to any treatment.

Template material for amplifying TCR beta CDR3 regions consisted of RNA transcripts. First-round RT-PCR targeting the TCR CDR3 was performed with the HTBI primer set. TCRdb re-called the multiplex PCR reads with MiXCR, one entry per CDR3 protein. The table has approximately 30,000 distinct CDR3 sequences, around 52% seen once; the top ten hold 25%. In this sample, this clonotype turned up many times. The antigen is undetermined. The PBMCs were taken from approximately 9 ml of fresh peripheral blood. Germline lookup yields CDR1 SGHNT and CDR2 YYREEE (reference sequence). The CDR3 spans 13 residues. J was trimmed by 8 bases and V by 4 bases; bases with no gene match: 5. Study-wide findings and caveats: Most thyroid clonotypes that were expanded above 0.001 also turned up in blood.

The TCR was taken from a middle-aged woman with Graves' ophthalmopathy. The V call is TRBV5-4, the J call TRBJ1-4; 7 bases agree with TRBD1. Sequences were obtained from blood. DNA of the CDR3: TGTGCCAGCAGCGCGGGGACAGTGGAAAAACTGTTTTTT. It yields the protein CASSAGTVEKLFF. Full variable domain (remainder filled in from reference TRBV5-4 and TRBJ1-4): ETGVTQSPTHLIKTRGQQVTLRCSSQSGHNTVSWYQQALGQGPQFIFQYYREEENGRGNFPPRFSGLQFPNYSSELNVNALELDDSALYLCASSAGTVEKLFFGSGTQLSVL.